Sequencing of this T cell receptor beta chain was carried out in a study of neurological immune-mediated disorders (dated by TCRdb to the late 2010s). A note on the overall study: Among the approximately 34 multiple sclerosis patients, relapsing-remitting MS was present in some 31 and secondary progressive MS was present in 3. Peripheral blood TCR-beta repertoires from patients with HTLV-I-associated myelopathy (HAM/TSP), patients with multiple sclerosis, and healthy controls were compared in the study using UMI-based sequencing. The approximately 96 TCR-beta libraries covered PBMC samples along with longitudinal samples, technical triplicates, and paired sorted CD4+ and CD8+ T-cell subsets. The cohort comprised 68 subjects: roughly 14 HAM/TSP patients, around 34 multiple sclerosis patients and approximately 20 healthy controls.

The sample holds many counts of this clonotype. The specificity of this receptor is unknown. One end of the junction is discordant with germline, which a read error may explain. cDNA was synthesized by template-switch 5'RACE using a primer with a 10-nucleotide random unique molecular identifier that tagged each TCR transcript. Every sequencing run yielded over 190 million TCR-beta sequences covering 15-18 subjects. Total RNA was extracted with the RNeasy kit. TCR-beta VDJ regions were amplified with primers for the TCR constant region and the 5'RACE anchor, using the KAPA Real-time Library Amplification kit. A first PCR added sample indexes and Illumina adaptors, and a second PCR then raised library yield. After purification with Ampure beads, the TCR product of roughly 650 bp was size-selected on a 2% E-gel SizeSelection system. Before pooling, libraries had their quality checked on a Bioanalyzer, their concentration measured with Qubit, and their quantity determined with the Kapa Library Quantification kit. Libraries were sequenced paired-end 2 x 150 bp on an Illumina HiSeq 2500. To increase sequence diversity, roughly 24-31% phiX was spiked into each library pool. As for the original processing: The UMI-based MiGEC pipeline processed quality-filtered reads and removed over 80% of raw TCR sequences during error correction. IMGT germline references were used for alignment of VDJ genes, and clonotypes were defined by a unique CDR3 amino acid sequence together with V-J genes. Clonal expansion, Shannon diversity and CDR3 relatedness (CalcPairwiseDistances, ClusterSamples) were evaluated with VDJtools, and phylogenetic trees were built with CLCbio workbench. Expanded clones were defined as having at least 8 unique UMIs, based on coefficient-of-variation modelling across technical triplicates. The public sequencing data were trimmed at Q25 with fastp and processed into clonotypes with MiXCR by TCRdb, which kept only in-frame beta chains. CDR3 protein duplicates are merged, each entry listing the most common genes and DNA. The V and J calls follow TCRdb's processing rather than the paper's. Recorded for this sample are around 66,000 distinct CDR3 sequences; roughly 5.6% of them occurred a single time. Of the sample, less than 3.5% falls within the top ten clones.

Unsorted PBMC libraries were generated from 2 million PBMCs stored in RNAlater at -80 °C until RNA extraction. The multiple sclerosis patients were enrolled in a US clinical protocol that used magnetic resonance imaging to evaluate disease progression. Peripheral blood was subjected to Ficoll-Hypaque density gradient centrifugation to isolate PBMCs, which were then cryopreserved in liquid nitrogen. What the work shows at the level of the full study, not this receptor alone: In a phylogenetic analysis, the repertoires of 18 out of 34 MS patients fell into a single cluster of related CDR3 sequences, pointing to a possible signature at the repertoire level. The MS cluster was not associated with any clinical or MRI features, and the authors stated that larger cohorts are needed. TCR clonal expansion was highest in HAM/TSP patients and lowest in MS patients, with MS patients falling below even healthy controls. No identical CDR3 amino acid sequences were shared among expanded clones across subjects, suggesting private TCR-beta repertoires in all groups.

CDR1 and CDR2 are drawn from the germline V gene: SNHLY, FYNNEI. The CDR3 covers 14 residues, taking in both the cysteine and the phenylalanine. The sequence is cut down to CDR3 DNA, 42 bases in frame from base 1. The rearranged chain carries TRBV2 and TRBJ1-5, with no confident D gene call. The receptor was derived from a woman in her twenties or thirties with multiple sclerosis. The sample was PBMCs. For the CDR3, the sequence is CASSWTGTNQPQNF. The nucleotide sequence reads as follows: TGTGCCAGCAGTTGGACGGGTACCAATCAGCCCCAGAATTTT.